These T cell receptor beta chains were read from a single sample in a study of OX40 agonist ivuxolimab in advanced cancers. The table came from immunoSEQ multiplex PCR; TCRdb's copy has only in-frame clones and leaves some out. The table shows approximately 64,000 clones, with about 87% occurring only once. Material: CD4+ or CD8+ T cells sorted from blood, obtained in a trial of the OX40 agonist ivuxolimab. The receptor source for this set is an adult with an advanced solid tumor such as melanoma, head and neck, liver or kidney cancer. Both conserved end residues are part of each CDR3. Fields, in order: J gene, D gene, V gene, CDR3 protein, CDR3 DNA. D genes are given only for firm matches.

TRBJ2-3,.,TRBV18,CASSLYIPGGTDTQYF,TGTGCCAGCTCACTCTACATCCCAGGGGGCACAGATACGCAGTATTTT
TRBJ1-4,.,TRBV30,CAWSPTGIFNEKLFF,TGTGCCTGGAGTCCGACGGGGATATTCAATGAAAAACTGTTTTTT
TRBJ2-3,.,TRBV27,CASSFSPPRRATQYF,TGTGCCAGCAGTTTTTCCCCACCGAGGCGAGCTACGCAGTATTTT
TRBJ1-2,.,TRBV28,CASSPTSRRIYGYTF,TGTGCCAGCAGCCCTACCAGCCGGCGGATTTATGGCTACACCTTC
TRBJ2-1,TRBD2,TRBV29-1,CSVESGGPYNEQFF,TGCAGCGTTGAGTCGGGAGGGCCCTACAATGAGCAGTTCTTC
TRBJ2-1,TRBD1,TRBV6-1,CASEHPGTGIHEQFF,TGTGCCAGCGAGCATCCCGGGACAGGGATTCATGAGCAGTTCTTC
TRBJ2-3,.,TRBV5-1,CASSTGQGTDTQYF,TGCGCCAGCAGCACGGGGCAGGGAACAGATACGCAGTATTTT
TRBJ2-1,.,TRBV7-3,CASSSRPDEQFF,TGTGCCAGCAGCTCCCGACCAGACGAGCAGTTCTTC
TRBJ2-7,TRBD1,TRBV28,CASSTRQGSSYEQYF,TGTGCCAGCAGTACCCGACAGGGAAGCTCCTACGAGCAGTACTTC
TRBJ2-3,TRBD1,TRBV4-1,CASSQVGTASTDTQYF,TGCGCCAGCAGCCAGGTGGGGACAGCTAGCACAGATACGCAGTATTTT
TRBJ1-6,.,TRBV11-2,CASSSDGLNSPLHF,TGTGCCAGCAGCTCGGACGGACTAAATTCACCCCTCCACTTT
TRBJ2-3,.,TRBV5-1,CASSWIHRVGTDTQYF,TGCGCCAGCAGCTGGATCCATCGAGTCGGCACAGATACGCAGTATTTT
TRBJ2-3,.,TRBV2,CASSLNKGTDTQYF,TGTGCCAGCAGCCTTAACAAGGGCACAGATACGCAGTATTTT
TRBJ2-7,.,TRBV5-5,CASSLTPSRSEQYF,TGTGCCAGCAGCTTGACCCCTTCCCGCTCCGAGCAGTACTTC